This T cell receptor (beta chain) derives from a study of cytomegalovirus exposure and HLA in healthy donors. Germline V gene lookup returns CDR1 SNHLY and CDR2 FYNNEI. There are 13 residues in the CDR3. Germline trimming cut 8 bases from V and 4 bases from J; bases unmatched to any gene: 5. The PCR made use of 60 Vbeta and 13 Jbeta primers. In the study's own analysis: About 11 million shared chains were among the 80 million or so unique TCR beta chains that a later analysis counted. The assay was immunoSEQ multiplex PCR, and TCRdb's table has in-frame clones only and misses some. That table supplies the V and J calls and clone size; D and trimming were determined from the DNA. This table holds some 200,000 clones, approximately 83% found once. On this clone: Its specificity is not known.

General study findings and limits: Later, TCR association rates were found to vary by HLA locus, highest for DRB1 and lowest for HLA-C. Most subjects' HLA-A and HLA-B alleles were reportedly predicted from TCR beta sequences.

The TCR sequence derives from a girl between 10 and 17 years old in good health and CMV-seronegative. The rearrangement joins TRBV2 to TRBJ2-5; 9 bases map to TRBD2. The sample consisted of PBMCs. CDR3: CASRSGRIETQYF. CDR3 nucleotide sequence: TGTGCCAGCCGTAGCGGGAGAATAGAGACCCAGTACTTC.